This TCR beta chain was obtained from a study of identical twins listed by TCRdb under 2016. Turning to the overall study: The study deep-sequenced TCR alpha and beta repertoires from monozygotic twins, unrelated adults of various ages and cord blood to test whether fetal clonotypes persist. To rule out contamination, the twin experiments were replicated at different times with different library preparation protocols. The paper as a whole reports these results and caveats: Because the same donors could not be followed over many years, the conclusions relied on cross-sectional statistical analysis. In beta out-of-frame sequences, excess twin sharing was weaker, because having fewer shared sequences lowered the signal-to-noise ratio. Fewer insertions were carried by abundant cord blood beta clonotypes; a weaker similar trend was observed in young adult naive repertoires, while no such trend was observed in memory repertoires. Compared with coincidental sharing between unrelated individuals, out-of-frame TCR alpha sequences shared between twins showed an excess of sequences with low generation probability. Invariant T cells such as MAIT and iNKT could partly confound zero-insertion analyses, although diverse VJ usage argued against such confounding for most clonotypes. In monozygotic twins, recombination models systematically underestimated out-of-frame TCR alpha sharing, but the models matched the sharing seen between unrelated individuals.

Libraries were made using 5' RACE. Reads for this sample came from an Illumina HiSeq 2000. A universal primer binding site was added through template switching, and the final cDNA carried a unique molecular identifier so that TCR cDNA molecules could be counted accurately. Specific primers in the conserved constant-segment region were used to synthesize first-strand cDNA for the TCR alpha and beta chains. To control for contamination, every cDNA library carried two barcodes: a SMART-Mk sample barcode plus Illumina barcodes. TruSeq adapter sequences, together with Illumina sample barcodes, were added in two successive PCR steps. Sequencing of the TCR alpha and beta cDNA libraries was done on the Illumina HiSeq platform using custom primers. Turning to the authors' computational methods: MiGEC processed the raw reads to extract unique molecular identifiers, while MiXCR was used to determine the CDR3 positions. Recombination models were inferred per individual with the repgenHMM and IGoR tools using an EM algorithm. The tcR package in R was used for shared clonotype analysis, with sharing normalized by the product of cloneset sizes. Out-of-frame nonproductive sequences were analyzed to study raw recombination free of thymic and clonal selection effects. TCRdb trimmed public reads at Q25 via fastp, called clones via MiXCR and kept in-frame beta chains. Each entry merges the rows of one CDR3 protein and shows their most common DNA and genes. These V and J calls derive from TCRdb rather than the authors' analysis. The table for this sample lists about 280,000 distinct CDR3 sequences; more than 6.5% of them were counted only once. The top ten clonotypes cover around 2.1% of the sample.

Per the germline V gene (reference sequence), SEHNR is the CDR1 and FQNEAQ is the CDR2. The CDR3 numbers 15 residues from cysteine through phenylalanine. The sequence is cut down to CDR3 DNA, 45 bases in frame from base 1. The V end gives up 0 bases and the J end 8 bases, leaving 4 bases in the junction not matched to a gene. Regarding this clonotype: Its specific antigen is unknown. No base quality information exists; no much larger clone differs at one position.

Only healthy Caucasian donors were included. Three pairs of female monozygotic twins, all aged 18 to 29 years, made up the twin cohort. Miltenyi CD45RO+ enrichment and human naive T-cell isolation kits were used to isolate memory (CD45RO+) and naive T cells from PBMC. These same records also appear under a second study, on yellow fever vaccine responses in identical twins. The second study's authors report: According to the authors, in identical twins the way T cells responded to vaccination appeared partly convergent and partly personalized. Focusing on identical twins, the study followed the T cell clones that responded to the vaccine, and did so with precision.

Recombination connected TRBV7-9 to TRBJ1-4; the junction holds 9 bases that match TRBD1. This TCR came from a woman aged 18 to 35 in good health. The specimen was memory (CD45RO+) T cells sorted from blood. The cell subset or site label for this specimen denotes: CD45RO+ enriched T cells. The CDR3 loop reads CASSLALGTGEKLFF. The sequenced DNA: TGTGCCAGCAGCTTAGCGCTCGGGACAGGGGAAAAACTGTTTTTT.